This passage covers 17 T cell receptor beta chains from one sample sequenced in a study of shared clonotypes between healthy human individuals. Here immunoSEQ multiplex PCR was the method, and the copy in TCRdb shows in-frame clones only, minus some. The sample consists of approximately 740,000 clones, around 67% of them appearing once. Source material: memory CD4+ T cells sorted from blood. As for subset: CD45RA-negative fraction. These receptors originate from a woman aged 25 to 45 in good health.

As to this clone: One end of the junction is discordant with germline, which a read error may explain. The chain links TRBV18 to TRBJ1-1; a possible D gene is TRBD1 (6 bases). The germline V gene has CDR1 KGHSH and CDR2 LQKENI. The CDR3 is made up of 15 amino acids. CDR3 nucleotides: TGTGCCGGCTCACCAGAAAGGGGGGTCAACACTGAAGCTTTCTTT. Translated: CAGSPERGVNTEAFF.

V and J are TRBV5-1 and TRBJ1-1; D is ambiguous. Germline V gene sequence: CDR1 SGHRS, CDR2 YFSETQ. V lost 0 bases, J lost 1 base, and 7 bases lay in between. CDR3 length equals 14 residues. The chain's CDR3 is CASSLAIWNTEAFF. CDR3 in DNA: TGCGCCAGCAGCTTGGCCATCTGGAACACTGAAGCTTTCTTT.

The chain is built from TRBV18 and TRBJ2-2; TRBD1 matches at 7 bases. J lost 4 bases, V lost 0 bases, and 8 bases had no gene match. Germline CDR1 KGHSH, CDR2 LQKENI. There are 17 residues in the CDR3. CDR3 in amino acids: CASSPPKGALGTGELFF. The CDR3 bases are TGTGCCAGCTCACCACCGAAGGGGGCCTTGGGCACCGGGGAGCTGTTTTTT.

CDR3 residues: CASSLRCEAETYEQYF. CDR3 nucleotides: TGTGCCAGCAGTTTAAGATGTGAAGCGGAAACCTACGAGCAGTACTTC. The V gene is TRBV27, the J gene TRBJ2-7, with a possible D match to TRBD2 (5 bases). CDR1 MNHEY and CDR2 SMNVEV come from the germline V gene (reference sequence). The CDR3 spans 16 residues. Trimming removed 2 bases at V and 2 bases at J, with 16 bases between.

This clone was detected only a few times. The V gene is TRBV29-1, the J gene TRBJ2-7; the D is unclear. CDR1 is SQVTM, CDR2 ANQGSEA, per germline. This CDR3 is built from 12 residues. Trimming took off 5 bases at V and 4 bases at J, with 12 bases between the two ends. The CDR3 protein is CSVTASRYEQYF. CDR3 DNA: TGCAGCGTTACCGCTAGTCGTTACGAGCAGTACTTC.

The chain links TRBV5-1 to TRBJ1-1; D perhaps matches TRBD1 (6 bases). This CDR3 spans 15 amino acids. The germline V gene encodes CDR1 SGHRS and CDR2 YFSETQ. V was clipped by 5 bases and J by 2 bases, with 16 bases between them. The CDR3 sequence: CASRPNSQGNTEAFF. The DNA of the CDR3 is TGCGCCAGCAGACCTAACTCACAGGGAAACACTGAAGCTTTCTTT.

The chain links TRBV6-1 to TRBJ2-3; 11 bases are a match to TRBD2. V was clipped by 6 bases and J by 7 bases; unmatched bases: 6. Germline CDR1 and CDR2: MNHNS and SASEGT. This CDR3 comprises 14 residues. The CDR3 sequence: CASRTSGGRNTQYF. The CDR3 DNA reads TGTGCCAGCAGAACTAGCGGGGGTAGAAATACGCAGTATTTT.

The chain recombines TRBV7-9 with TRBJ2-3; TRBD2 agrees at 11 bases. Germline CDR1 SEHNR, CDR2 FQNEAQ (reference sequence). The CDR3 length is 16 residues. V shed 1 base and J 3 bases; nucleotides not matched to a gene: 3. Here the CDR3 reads CASSLEVAGGTDTQYF. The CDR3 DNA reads TGTGCCAGCAGCTTAGAGGTAGCGGGAGGGACAGATACGCAGTATTTT.

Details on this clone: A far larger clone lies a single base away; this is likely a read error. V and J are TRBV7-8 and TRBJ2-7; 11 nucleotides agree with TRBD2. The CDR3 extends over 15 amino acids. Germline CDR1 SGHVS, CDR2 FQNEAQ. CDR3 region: CTSGGLAGMRYEQYF. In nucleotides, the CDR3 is TGTACCAGCGGCGGACTAGCGGGCATGCGGTACGAGCAGTACTTC. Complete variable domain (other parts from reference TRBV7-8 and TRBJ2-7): GAGVSQSPRYKVAKRGQDVALRCDPISGHVSLFWYQQALGQGPEFLTYFQNEAQLDKSGLPSDRFFAERPEGSVSTLKIQRTQQEDSAVYLCTSGGLAGMRYEQYFGPGTRLTVT.

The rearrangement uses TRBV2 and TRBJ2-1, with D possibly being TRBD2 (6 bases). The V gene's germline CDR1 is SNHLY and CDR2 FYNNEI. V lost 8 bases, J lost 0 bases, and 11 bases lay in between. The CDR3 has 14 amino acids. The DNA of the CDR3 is TGTGCCAGCTCGGGAGTCTTCTCCTACAATGAGCAGTTCTTC. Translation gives CASSGVFSYNEQFF.

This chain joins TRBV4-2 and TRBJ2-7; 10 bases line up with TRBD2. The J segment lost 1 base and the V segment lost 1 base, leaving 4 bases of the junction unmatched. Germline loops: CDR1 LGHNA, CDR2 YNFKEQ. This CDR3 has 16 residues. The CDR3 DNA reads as TGTGCCAGCAGCCAAGCCGTAGCGGGAGGTTCCTACGAGCAGTACTTC. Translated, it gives CASSQAVAGGSYEQYF.

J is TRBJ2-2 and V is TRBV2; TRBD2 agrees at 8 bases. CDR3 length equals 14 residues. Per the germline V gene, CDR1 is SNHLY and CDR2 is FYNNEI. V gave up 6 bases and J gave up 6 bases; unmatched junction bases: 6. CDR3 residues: CASRSGSGAGELFF. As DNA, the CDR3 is TGTGCCAGCAGGAGCGGGAGTGGGGCCGGGGAGCTGTTTTTT.

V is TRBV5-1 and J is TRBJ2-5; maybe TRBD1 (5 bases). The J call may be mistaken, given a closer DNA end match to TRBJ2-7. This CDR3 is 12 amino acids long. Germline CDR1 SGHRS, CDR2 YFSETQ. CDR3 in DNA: TGCGCCAGCAGCCCCCAGGGCTACGAGCAGTACTTC. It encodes CASSPQGYEQYF.

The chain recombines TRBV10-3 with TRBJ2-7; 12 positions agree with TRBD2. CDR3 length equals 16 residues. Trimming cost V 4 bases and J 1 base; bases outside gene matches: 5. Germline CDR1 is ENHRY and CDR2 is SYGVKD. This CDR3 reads CAISGLAGESSYEQYF. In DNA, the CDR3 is TGTGCCATCAGTGGACTAGCGGGAGAGAGTTCCTACGAGCAGTACTTC.

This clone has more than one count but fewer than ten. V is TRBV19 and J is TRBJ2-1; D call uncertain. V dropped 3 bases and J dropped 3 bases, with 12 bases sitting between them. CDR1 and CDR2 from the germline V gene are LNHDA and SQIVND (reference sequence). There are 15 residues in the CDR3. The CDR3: CASSMGQRLYNEQFF. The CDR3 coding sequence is TGTGCCAGTAGTATGGGCCAGCGCCTCTACAATGAGCAGTTCTTC.

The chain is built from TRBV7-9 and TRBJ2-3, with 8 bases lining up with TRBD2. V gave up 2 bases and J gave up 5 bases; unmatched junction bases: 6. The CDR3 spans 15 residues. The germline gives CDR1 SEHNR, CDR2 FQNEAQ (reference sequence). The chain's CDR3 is CASSLQGTRQDTQYF. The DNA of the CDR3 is TGTGCCAGCAGCTTACAAGGGACTAGGCAAGATACGCAGTATTTT.

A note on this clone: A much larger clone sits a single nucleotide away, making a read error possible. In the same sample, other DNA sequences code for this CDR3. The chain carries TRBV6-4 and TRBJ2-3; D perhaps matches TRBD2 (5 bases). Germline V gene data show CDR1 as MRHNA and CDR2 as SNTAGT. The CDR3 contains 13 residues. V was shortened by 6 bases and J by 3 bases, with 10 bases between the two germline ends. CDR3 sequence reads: CASSLSGTDTQYF. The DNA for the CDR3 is TGTGCCAGCAGCCTCTCGGGGACAGATACGCAGTATTTT.